The 32 T cell receptor beta chains given below trace back to one sample, sequenced in a study of T cell repertoires in cytomegalovirus infection. The antigens these receptors bind are not known. TCRdb used MiXCR to reprocess the reads, holding one entry per CDR3 protein. The sample has 900,000 to 950,000 distinct CDR3 sequences, 30% to 40% seen once; the top ten hold roughly an eighth. The input for sequencing was cultured CD8+ T cells from PBMCs, taken from culture after CMV antigen stimulation. The receptors come from a human donor in good health (CMV status not recorded). Some clones in this sample may be carry-over from other donors' samples.

This clonotype was detected only a few times. J is TRBJ2-7 and V is TRBV5-6; 11 bases fit TRBD1. V shed 5 bases, J shed 1 base, and the junction held 5 bases outside the gene matches. Germline V lookup: CDR1 SGHDT, CDR2 YYEEEE. This CDR3 is 15 amino acids long. The CDR3 region is CASREDRGPSYEQYF. As DNA, the CDR3 is TGTGCCAGCAGAGAGGACAGGGGGCCGTCCTACGAGCAGTACTTC.

This clonotype was counted only a few times. The V gene is TRBV20-1, the J gene TRBJ1-1; D uncertain. There are 14 residues in the CDR3. V was shortened by 0 bases and J by 0 bases, with 8 bases between the two germline ends. Germline loops: CDR1 DFQATT, CDR2 SNEGSKA (reference sequence). As DNA, the CDR3 is TGCAGTGCTAGAGATTGGACCATGAACACTGAAGCTTTCTTT. The encoded protein is CSARDWTMNTEAFF.

The chain couples TRBV5-4 to TRBJ2-3, with TRBD2 identical over 7 bases. CDR1 is SGHNT, CDR2 YYREEE, per germline (reference sequence). V shed 3 bases and J 7 bases; nucleotides not matched to a gene: 11. This CDR3 comprises 15 residues. The CDR3 sequence: CASSWDPGGGYTQYF. The CDR3 coding sequence is TGTGCCAGCAGCTGGGACCCCGGCGGGGGATATACGCAGTATTTT.

This clonotype was observed a few times. This sequence joins TRBV19 and TRBJ1-1; no reliable D call. The length of the CDR3 is 13 residues. Trimming shortened V by 1 base and J by 5 bases, and 8 bases separated the two germline ends. Per germline, CDR1 LNHDA and CDR2 SQIVND (reference sequence). This CDR3 is CASSIGVPTEAFF. The CDR3 coding sequence is TGTGCCAGTAGTATAGGTGTTCCGACTGAAGCTTTCTTT.

The rearrangement links TRBV9 to TRBJ2-3, with 8 bases that match TRBD2. Germline V CDR1 and CDR2: SGDLS, YYNGEE. CDR3 length: 15 residues. V dropped 4 bases and J dropped 7; count of bases not matched to a gene: 11. CDR3 in amino acids: CASSPAGTRVYTQYF. The CDR3 DNA reads TGTGCCAGCAGCCCAGCGGGGACTAGAGTGTATACGCAGTATTTT. Full variable domain (missing parts from reference TRBV9 and TRBJ2-3): DSGVTQTPKHLITATGQRVTLRCSPRSGDLSVYWYQQSLDQGLQFLIQYYNGEERAKGNILERFSAQQFPDLHSELNLSSLELGDSALYFCASSPAGTRVYTQYFGPGTRLTVL.

This clonotype was seen a few times. For the CDR3, the DNA is TGTGCCACCTTATCGCGGGACCACCTGTATGAGCAGTTCTTC. It specifies CATLSRDHLYEQFF. The rearrangement links TRBV28 to TRBJ2-1, with D possibly being TRBD2 (6 bases). Germline lookup yields CDR1 MDHEN and CDR2 SYDVKM. The CDR3 runs to 14 residues. Trimming shortened V by 10 bases and J by 8 bases, and 21 bases separated the two germline ends.

This clonotype occurred a few times. This chain links TRBV2 with TRBJ2-5; TRBD1 agrees at 9 bases. Trimming took 6 bases from V and 5 from J; bases not matched to a gene: 10. Germline lookup yields CDR1 SNHLY and CDR2 FYNNEI. The CDR3 length is 15 residues. As DNA, the CDR3 is TGTGCCAGCAGCGAACCGGGACAGGGAGTTGAGACCCAGTACTTC. Its translation is CASSEPGQGVETQYF.

The J gene is TRBJ2-3, the V gene TRBV7-6; weak D call: TRBD1 (5 bases). The CDR3 consists of 15 residues. V lost 1 base and J 2 bases, leaving 10 bases between the germline ends. Germline assignment: CDR1 SGHVS and CDR2 FNYEAQ. CDR3 in amino acids: CASSLGDRLTDTQYF. Here the CDR3 DNA reads TGTGCCAGCAGCTTAGGTGACAGACTCACAGATACGCAGTATTTT.

This clonotype showed up just a few times. The J gene is TRBJ2-1, the V gene TRBV7-4, with D unresolved. Germline lookup yields CDR1 SGHVT and CDR2 SQSDAQ. The CDR3 is 16 amino acids. The ends were cut back, 0 bases at V and 2 bases at J, with 11 bases in the middle. The CDR3: CASSLAQRRTYNEQFF. The CDR3 DNA is TGTGCCAGCAGCTTAGCTCAGCGAAGAACCTACAATGAGCAGTTCTTC.

The V call is TRBV12-3 or TRBV12-4, the J call TRBJ1-4, with D hard to call. Trimming cost V 3 bases and J 3 bases, with 14 bases left between them. The CDR3 loop spans 16 amino acids. The CDR3 nucleotides read TGTGCCAGCAGTTTTGAGCTTCCAGGCTCTAATGAAAAACTGTTTTTT. It codes for CASSFELPGSNEKLFF.

The V gene is TRBV27, the J gene TRBJ1-5; no firm D call. CDR1 MNHEY and CDR2 SMNVEV come from the germline V gene (reference sequence). The V end was cut by 6 bases, the J end by 3 bases, with 12 bases between. There are 14 residues in the CDR3. CDR3 loop: CASSEGRVNQPQHF. DNA of the CDR3: TGTGCCAGCAGCGAAGGGAGGGTCAATCAGCCCCAGCATTTT.

The V call is TRBV25-1, the J call TRBJ2-1; D remains ambiguous. The CDR3 is 12 amino acids. Germline CDR1 and CDR2: MGHDK and SYGVNS. V lost 3 bases and J 9 bases, leaving 9 bases between the germline ends. The CDR3 protein is CASSDTVREQFF. The CDR3 DNA reads TGTGCCAGCAGTGATACAGTTCGTGAGCAGTTCTTC. Variable domain in full (rest from reference TRBV25-1 and TRBJ2-1): EADIYQTPRYLVIGTGKKITLECSQTMGHDKMYWYQQDPGMELHLIHYSYGVNSTEKGDLSSESTVSRIRTEHFPLTLESARPSHTSQYLCASSDTVREQFFGPGTRLTVL.

The V call is TRBV12-5, the J call TRBJ2-2; D is unclear. This CDR3 comprises 17 residues. Germline V gives CDR1 LGHNT, CDR2 FRNRAP. V lost 2 bases, J lost 2 bases, and 15 bases lay in between. The CDR3 nucleotides are TGTGCTAGTGGTTTGATACGGACCCGGAATAACACCGGGGAGCTGTTTTTT. Protein product: CASGLIRTRNNTGELFF.

As to this clonotype: An end of the junction differs from the germline gene, which may be a read error. The gene calls are TRBV6-5 and TRBJ2-5; the D gene is possibly TRBD1 (6 bases). Per germline, CDR1 MNHEY and CDR2 SVGAGI. The CDR3 length is 13 residues. The DNA of the CDR3 is TGTGCCAGCACCCAGGGGTCTCATGAGACCAAGTACTTC. Amino acids: CASTQGSHETKYF.

The genes are TRBV20-1 and TRBJ1-4; TRBD1 is a possible D gene (5 bases). From germline, CDR1 is DFQATT and CDR2 SNEGSKA (reference sequence). The CDR3 runs to 14 residues. The ends were cut back, 0 bases at V and 8 bases at J, with 13 bases in the middle. CDR3 region: CSARDPIGGEKLFF. DNA of the CDR3: TGCAGTGCTAGAGACCCCATCGGGGGGGAAAAACTGTTTTTT.

The chain is built from TRBV7-6 and TRBJ1-4; tentative D call: TRBD1 (5 bases). The CDR3 consists of 15 residues. CDR1 SGHVS and CDR2 FNYEAQ come from the germline V gene. Trimming shortened V by 5 bases and J by 2 bases, and 12 bases separated the two germline ends. The CDR3 spells CASSGSGGTNEKLFF. The CDR3 DNA reads TGTGCCAGCAGCGGCTCCGGGGGTACTAATGAAAAACTGTTTTTT.

The chain links TRBV9 to TRBJ2-2, with TRBD1 matching 8 bases. CDR3 length equals 14 residues. After removal of 2 bases from V and 6 bases from J, the junction contained 3 bases not matched to a gene. CDR1 is SGDLS, CDR2 YYNGEE, per germline. In nucleotides, the CDR3 is TGTGCCAGCAGCGTTGCCAGGGGGCCCGGGGAGCTGTTTTTT. Protein: CASSVARGPGELFF. Full variable domain (remainder filled in from reference TRBV9 and TRBJ2-2): DSGVTQTPKHLITATGQRVTLRCSPRSGDLSVYWYQQSLDQGLQFLIQYYNGEERAKGNILERFSAQQFPDLHSELNLSSLELGDSALYFCASSVARGPGELFFGEGSRLTVL.

A few counts support this clonotype. The J gene is TRBJ2-3, the V gene TRBV20-1; D possibly corresponds to TRBD2 (5 bases). Germline CDR1 DFQATT, CDR2 SNEGSKA (reference sequence). The CDR3 sequence is 16 residues long. The V end was cut by 1 base, the J end by 0 bases, with 14 bases between. CDR3 loop: CSARGAAAYSTDTQYF. Written as DNA, the CDR3 is TGCAGTGCTAGAGGAGCAGCGGCCTATAGCACAGATACGCAGTATTTT.

The rearrangement uses TRBV27 and TRBJ1-2, with 7 nucleotides matching TRBD1. CDR1 and CDR2 (germline): MNHEY, SMNVEV (reference sequence). V was clipped by 5 bases and J by 4 bases; unmatched bases: 7. The CDR3 is 14 residues long. CDR3 bases: TGTGCCAGCAGTCCTCTTACAGGGGTCTATGGCTACACCTTC. Residues: CASSPLTGVYGYTF.

This clonotype appeared a few times. The rearrangement links TRBV15 to TRBJ2-5, with D perhaps matching TRBD1 (6 bases). The CDR3 is 17 residues long. Trimming shortened V by 1 base and J by 4 bases, and 19 bases separated the two germline ends. Germline CDR1 is LNHNV and CDR2 is YYDKDF (reference sequence). The CDR3 DNA follows: TGTGCCACCAGCAGAGCGCCCCCCACTCAGGGGAGAGAGACCCAGTACTTC. This codes for CATSRAPPTQGRETQYF.

The table lists this clonotype with many counts. The rearrangement links TRBV7-6 to TRBJ2-1; 9 bases align to TRBD1. Trimming at V came to 3 bases and at J to 6 bases, leaving 6 bases not matched to a gene. This CDR3 has 15 amino acids. Germline V gene sequence: CDR1 SGHVS, CDR2 FNYEAQ. This chain's CDR3 is CASSLGQGGVNEQFF. Written as DNA, the CDR3 is TGTGCCAGCAGCTTGGGACAGGGAGGAGTCAATGAGCAGTTCTTC. Full variable domain (rest looked up from reference TRBV7-6 and TRBJ2-1): GAGVSQSPRYKVTKRGQDVALRCDPISGHVSLYWYRQALGQGPEFLTYFNYEAQQDKSGLPNDRFSAERPEGSISTLTIQRTEQRDSAMYRCASSLGQGGVNEQFFGPGTRLTVL.

This clonotype was counted a few times. This chain connects TRBV28 to TRBJ1-1, with no clear D. Germline V gives CDR1 MDHEN, CDR2 SYDVKM. V shed 3 bases and J shed 4 bases, with 15 bases lying between them. The CDR3 has 15 amino acids. The CDR3 DNA follows: TGTGCCAGCAGTTTCCACGGCTGGGGTGGCACTGAAGCTTTCTTT. It yields the protein CASSFHGWGGTEAFF.

In its sample, this clonotype was seen a few times. The V call is TRBV7-6, the J call TRBJ2-7, with 8 positions matching TRBD2. CDR3 length: 15 residues. The V segment lost 5 bases and the J segment 6 bases; nucleotides outside the gene matches: 12. Germline CDR1 is SGHVS and CDR2 is FNYEAQ. The CDR3 bases are TGTGCCAGCAGCCACCCCTTTGCGGGGGGTCTCGAGCAGTACTTC. Its translation is CASSHPFAGGLEQYF.

This chain links TRBV13 with TRBJ2-2; weak D call: TRBD2 (6 bases). Trimming pared 3 bases from V and 0 bases from J, leaving 11 bases between. The CDR3 runs 16 residues. Germline lookup yields CDR1 PRHDT and CDR2 FYEKMQ (reference sequence). The CDR3 region is CASSFLSGANTGELFF. The CDR3 DNA reads TGTGCCAGCAGCTTTTTGTCGGGGGCGAACACCGGGGAGCTGTTTTTT.

V and J are TRBV28 and TRBJ2-2, with D unresolved. This CDR3 is built from 20 residues. V was pared by 3 bases and J by 0 bases, with 23 bases between. The V gene's germline CDR1 is MDHEN and CDR2 SYDVKM. This chain's CDR3 is CASSFTLRPSKASNTGELFF. The CDR3 nucleotides are TGTGCCAGCAGTTTCACCTTAAGGCCCAGCAAAGCCTCGAACACCGGGGAGCTGTTTTTT.

This clonotype was counted a few times. The chain employs TRBV19 and TRBJ1-1; D ambiguous. There are 13 residues in the CDR3. Germline V lookup: CDR1 LNHDA, CDR2 SQIVND (reference sequence). Deletions cut 6 bases from V and 3 bases from J, with 11 bases between. This CDR3 is CASSAGDYTEAFF. In nucleotides, the CDR3 is TGTGCCAGTAGCGCCGGAGATTACACTGAAGCTTTCTTT.

This clonotype has more than one count but fewer than ten. The chain uses TRBV6-1 and TRBJ2-5; either TRBD1 or TRBD2 may supply D (5 bases each). The V end lost 6 bases, the J end lost 4 bases, and 15 bases lay between the germline ends. This CDR3 is built from 14 residues. Germline V gene lookup returns CDR1 MNHNS and CDR2 SASEGT. DNA of the CDR3: TGTGCCAGCAGAAACCCGGGACGTCGAGAGACCCAGTACTTC. Translating it yields CASRNPGRRETQYF.

J is TRBJ1-1 and V is TRBV6-1; D not resolved. CDR3 length equals 13 residues. CDR1 is MNHNS and CDR2 is SASEGT in the germline V gene. Trimming took off 3 bases at V and 1 base at J, with 6 bases between the two ends. The CDR3 region is CASSDKENTEAFF. CDR3 sequence (DNA): TGTGCCAGCAGTGATAAGGAGAACACTGAAGCTTTCTTT.

This clonotype appeared a few times. The rearrangement uses TRBV25-1 and TRBJ1-2; D gene ambiguous. The CDR3 covers 18 residues. CDR1 is MGHDK, CDR2 SYGVNS, per germline. V was clipped by 4 bases and J by 5 bases, with 26 bases between them. CDR3 region: CASSALDLGAGKLYGYTF. CDR3 nucleotide sequence: TGTGCCAGCAGTGCCCTGGACCTCGGTGCAGGAAAGTTATATGGCTACACCTTC.

The chain couples TRBV28 to TRBJ1-1; no clear D. Germline values: CDR1 MDHEN, CDR2 SYDVKM. V lost 1 base to trimming and J lost 3 bases, with 15 bases between them. The CDR3 consists of 16 residues. CDR3 sequence: CASSLSVGAGDTEAFF. DNA of the CDR3: TGTGCCAGCAGTTTATCGGTCGGAGCTGGGGACACTGAAGCTTTCTTT.

This clonotype showed up many times. J is TRBJ1-2 and V is TRBV7-8, with TRBD1 matching 10 bases. The CDR3 spans 15 residues. Germline V lookup: CDR1 SGHVS, CDR2 FQNEAQ. V trimming: 2 bases; J trimming: 6 bases; junction bases outside the gene matches: 6. CDR3 coding DNA: TGTGCCAGCAGCTTATCCCGGGACAGGGGAGATGGCTACACCTTC. Protein: CASSLSRDRGDGYTF.

This clonotype was recorded many times. The chain links TRBV7-6 to TRBJ2-1; TRBD1 aligns across 8 bases. The junction had 2 bases not matched to a gene; V was cut back by 3 bases and J by 7 bases. The CDR3 runs to 13 residues. CDR1 is SGHVS and CDR2 is FNYEAQ in the germline V gene. The CDR3: CASSFQGANEQFF. In DNA form, the CDR3 reads TGTGCCAGCAGCTTTCAGGGGGCGAATGAGCAGTTCTTC. The whole variable domain, remainder taken from reference TRBV7-6 and TRBJ2-1, is GAGVSQSPRYKVTKRGQDVALRCDPISGHVSLYWYRQALGQGPEFLTYFNYEAQQDKSGLPNDRFSAERPEGSISTLTIQRTEQRDSAMYRCASSFQGANEQFFGPGTRLTVL.